Listed below are T cell receptor beta chains from one sample, sequenced in a study of Graves' ophthalmopathy and Graves' hyperthyroidism. TCRdb re-derived calls from the multiplex PCR reads in MiXCR, one entry per CDR3 protein. The sample includes over a million distinct CDR3 sequences, about two fifths of them seen just once. Sequenced: peripheral blood or thyroid tissue (not recorded which). Every receptor here comes from an adult man with Graves' hyperthyroidism. Both conserved end residues are part of each CDR3. D genes are given only for firm matches. Rows may omit the clone size; those that give it use once, few, many or a size class.

J gene,V gene,clone size,D gene,CDR3 DNA,CDR3 protein
TRBJ2-5,TRBV10-2,many,.,TGCGCCAGCAGTTACAGGGAAGAGACCCAGTACTTC,CASSYREETQYF
TRBJ2-7,TRBV10-3,.,.,TGTGCCATCGAATGGAGGGGGGAGCAGTACTTC,CAIEWRGEQYF
TRBJ2-2,TRBV20-1,.,TRBD2,TGCAGTGCTCAAGGGACTAGCGCGGCCGGGGAGCTGTTTTTT,CSAQGTSAAGELFF
TRBJ1-6,TRBV7-6,many,.,TGTGCCAGCACCCCGCGGGCGGGACCCTGGACCTATAATTCACCCCTCCACTTT,CASTPRAGPWTYNSPLHF
TRBJ1-1,TRBV12-3/TRBV12-4,many,.,TGTGCCAGCAGTAGGGACACGATGAACACTGAAGCTTTCTTT,CASSRDTMNTEAFF
TRBJ2-7,TRBV10-2,few,TRBD1,TGTGCCAGCAGTTTCCAGGGGGCGCAGCAGTACTTC,CASSFQGAQQYF
TRBJ1-6,TRBV10-3,.,TRBD1,TGTGCCGGGATCGGGACAGGCCTTTCACCCCTCCACTTT,CAGIGTGLSPLHF
TRBJ2-7,TRBV10-1,.,TRBD1,TGCGCCAGCAGGGGACAGGTCTCCAACGGGCAGTACTTC,CASRGQVSNGQYF
TRBJ1-4,TRBV15,.,TRBD1,TGTGCCACCAGCAGAGTGGGGGACAGCCTTGAAAAACTGTTTTTT,CATSRVGDSLEKLFF
TRBJ1-1,TRBV7-8,.,.,TGTGCCAGCAGCTTAGCCACCGGGGCGGTAAACACTGAAGCTTTCTTT,CASSLATGAVNTEAFF
TRBJ1-4,TRBV7-9,.,.,TGTGCCAGCAGCACGCGACTAGCGGATAATGAAAAACTGTTTTTT,CASSTRLADNEKLFF
TRBJ2-5,TRBV29-1,.,TRBD1,TGCAGCGTTGAAACGGGACAGGGGAAGGAGACCCAGTACTTC,CSVETGQGKETQYF
TRBJ1-1,TRBV7-6,many,TRBD1,TGTGCCAGCAGCTTAGACAGGGGGGACACTGAAGCTTTCTTT,CASSLDRGDTEAFF
TRBJ2-5,TRBV5-1,many,TRBD2,TGCGCCAGCAGCCCGGGGACTAACCAAGAGACCCAGTACTTC,CASSPGTNQETQYF
TRBJ1-1,TRBV6-6,few,.,TGTGCCAGCAGTTACGAGGGCTTTAACACTGAAGCTTTCTTT,CASSYEGFNTEAFF
TRBJ1-1,TRBV7-3,many,.,TGTGCCAGCTCGAGGATTTGGAACACTGAAGCTTTCTTT,CASSRIWNTEAFF
TRBJ2-2,TRBV9,once,TRBD2,TGTGCCAGCAGCGTAGCCAAGGGACTAGCGGGGGTTTTGGACACCGGGGAGCTGTTTTTT,CASSVAKGLAGVLDTGELFF
TRBJ2-5,TRBV4-3,many,.,TGCGCCAGCAGCCTAACCCCAGGATACTCCCAAGAGACCCAGTACTTC,CASSLTPGYSQETQYF
TRBJ1-5,TRBV20-1,many,TRBD1,TGCAGTGCCAGAGCGGGACAGGGGGCGGGTAGCAATCAGCCCCAGCATTTT,CSARAGQGAGSNQPQHF
TRBJ2-7,TRBV7-2,many,.,TGTGCCAGCAGCTTAGAGCCGGGGTACGAGCAGTACTTC,CASSLEPGYEQYF
TRBJ2-7,TRBV12-3/TRBV12-4,.,.,TGTGCCAGCAGCAACCCTCTCTCCCTAGCCACCGGCTCCTACGAGCAGTACTTC,CASSNPLSLATGSYEQYF
TRBJ2-7,TRBV19,many,.,TGTGCCAGTAGTATAGGGCCGTTCTACGAGCAGTACTTC,CASSIGPFYEQYF
TRBJ1-2,TRBV9,few,.,TGTGCCAGCAGCGTAGACGGGTCCTATGGCTACACCTTC,CASSVDGSYGYTF
TRBJ2-3,TRBV29-1,.,.,TGCAGCTTAGGCGGAGTCACAGATACGCAGTATTTT,CSLGGVTDTQYF
TRBJ2-2,TRBV5-1,.,.,TGCGCCAGCAGCTTGGCCAGCGGTCGCGGGACCGGGGAGCTGTTTTTT,CASSLASGRGTGELFF
TRBJ1-4,TRBV15,many,TRBD1,TGTGCCACCAGATTGACAGGGCAAGGAGATGAAAAACTGTTTTTT,CATRLTGQGDEKLFF
TRBJ2-5,TRBV11-2,many,.,TGTGCCAGCAGCTCTGGACCTGGGGGGACCCAGTACTTC,CASSSGPGGTQYF
TRBJ1-1,TRBV10-3,many,TRBD1,TGTGCCATCAGGCGACAGGGGGTTGGAATGAACACTGAAGCTTTCTTT,CAIRRQGVGMNTEAFF
TRBJ2-7,TRBV10-3,few,.,TGTGTCATCAGTGAGCGCCAGGGAAGCAGGTACGAGCAGTACTTC,CVISERQGSRYEQYF
TRBJ1-6,TRBV20-1,few,.,TGCAGTGCTAGGGGTCTGGGGTCCTATAATTCACCCCTCCACTTT,CSARGLGSYNSPLHF
TRBJ2-7,TRBV10-2,.,.,TGCGCCAGCAGTGAGCCGGGGACTGGCTACGAGCAGTACTTC,CASSEPGTGYEQYF
TRBJ1-1,TRBV30,many,.,TGTGCCTGGAGTCTTTCGACTGAAGCTTTCTTT,CAWSLSTEAFF
TRBJ1-5,TRBV7-3,many,.,TGTGCCAGCAGCTTAAGCGTCGATCAGCCCCAGCATTTT,CASSLSVDQPQHF
TRBJ1-1,TRBV6-6,many,.,TGTGCCAGCAGACGCGGGGGAGAGTGGGCTTTCTTT,CASRRGGEWAFF
TRBJ1-1,TRBV5-6,.,.,TGTGCCAGCAGCTTTTCCGGGGCTGGTGCTGAAGCTTTCTTT,CASSFSGAGAEAFF
TRBJ2-7,TRBV27,.,.,TGTGCCAGCAGGAAAGCAGAGATGGTGGACGAGCAGTACTTC,CASRKAEMVDEQYF
TRBJ2-7,TRBV20-1,few,TRBD1,TGCAGTGCAAACAGGGGTGATAGTAACGAGCAGTACTTC,CSANRGDSNEQYF
TRBJ2-7,TRBV19,.,.,TGTGCCGCATCCTCTGACAGGCGTGGAGAGCAGTACTTC,CAASSDRRGEQYF
TRBJ2-7,TRBV9,once,TRBD2,TGTGCCAGCAGCCCGATATCAAGCGGGAGGGCCTACGAGCAGTACTTC,CASSPISSGRAYEQYF
TRBJ1-4,TRBV2,.,.,TGTGCCAGCAGTGAAGCGCTTCGTCGTAATGAAAAACTGTTTTTT,CASSEALRRNEKLFF
TRBJ2-7,TRBV11-2,few,.,TGTGCCAGCAGCTATACACCGTTCGCCTACGAGCAGTACTTC,CASSYTPFAYEQYF
TRBJ2-7,TRBV12-3/TRBV12-4,.,.,TGTGCCAGCAGCCCCTCGACGGGCTACGAGCAGTACTTC,CASSPSTGYEQYF
TRBJ2-6,TRBV9,.,.,TGTGCCAGCAGCTCAATACCCCAGGGTCCTGGGGCCAACGTCCTGACTTTC,CASSSIPQGPGANVLTF
TRBJ2-2,TRBV29-1,many,.,TGCAGCGTTGACGGGTTGGGGGTCACCGGGGAGCTGTTTTTT,CSVDGLGVTGELFF
TRBJ1-2,TRBV28,.,TRBD1,TGTGCCAGCAGTTTAGATGAGGACAGGGTGGAGAATGGCTACACCTTC,CASSLDEDRVENGYTF
TRBJ2-5,TRBV7-9,.,.,TGTGCCAGCAGCTCGCATCTAGAGACCCAGTACTTC,CASSSHLETQYF
TRBJ1-1,TRBV9,.,TRBD1,TGTGCCAGCAGTTACGGTGCAGGGGGCCGTGAAGCTTTCTTT,CASSYGAGGREAFF
TRBJ2-6,TRBV29-1,.,TRBD1,TGCAGCGCCCGGACAGGGGGCACCGGGGCCAACGTCCTGACTTTC,CSARTGGTGANVLTF
TRBJ2-7,TRBV9,.,TRBD1,TGTGCCAGCAGCGTTGAAGGGGACAGGGGGTTGTACGAGCAGTACTTC,CASSVEGDRGLYEQYF
TRBJ1-1,TRBV5-1,many,.,TGCGCCAGCAGCTTGACTGGACAGCCTAACACTGAAGCTTTCTTT,CASSLTGQPNTEAFF
TRBJ2-7,TRBV10-3,many,.,TGTGCCATCACTTCAGCGGGTTCCTACGAGCAGTACTTC,CAITSAGSYEQYF
TRBJ1-1,TRBV6-5,many,TRBD1,TGTGCCAGCAGTCGGACAGGGCGGGGTAGACTTAACACTGAAGCTTTCTTT,CASSRTGRGRLNTEAFF
TRBJ2-7,TRBV7-2,.,.,TGTGCCAGCAGCCCGATAGGGTACTCCTACAAGCAGTACTTC,CASSPIGYSYKQYF
TRBJ2-6,TRBV9,.,.,TGTGCCAGCAGCGTAGAGGGGCGTCCGGCCTCTGGGGCCAACGTCCTGACTTTC,CASSVEGRPASGANVLTF
TRBJ2-7,TRBV25-1,.,TRBD1,TGTGCCGGCAGTGCCAGCCTTAACCAGGGGACAGGGGGCTCCTACGAGCAGTACTTC,CAGSASLNQGTGGSYEQYF
TRBJ2-6,TRBV7-2,many,TRBD1,TGTGCCAGCAGCGTTCACAGGGGGCGCCCTATGAGGGCCAACGTCCTGACTTTC,CASSVHRGRPMRANVLTF
TRBJ1-1,TRBV10-3,.,.,TGTGCCAGCAGTCCCTTCCGAGACAGGCCCAAGGGAGCTTTCTTT,CASSPFRDRPKGAFF
TRBJ2-7,TRBV20-1,.,.,TGCAGTGCCCGGGGGTCCATAGGCTACGAGCAGTACTTC,CSARGSIGYEQYF
TRBJ2-5,TRBV7-8,.,.,TGTGCCAGCAGCTTAACCGCGGATCAGCCCCAGTACTTC,CASSLTADQPQYF